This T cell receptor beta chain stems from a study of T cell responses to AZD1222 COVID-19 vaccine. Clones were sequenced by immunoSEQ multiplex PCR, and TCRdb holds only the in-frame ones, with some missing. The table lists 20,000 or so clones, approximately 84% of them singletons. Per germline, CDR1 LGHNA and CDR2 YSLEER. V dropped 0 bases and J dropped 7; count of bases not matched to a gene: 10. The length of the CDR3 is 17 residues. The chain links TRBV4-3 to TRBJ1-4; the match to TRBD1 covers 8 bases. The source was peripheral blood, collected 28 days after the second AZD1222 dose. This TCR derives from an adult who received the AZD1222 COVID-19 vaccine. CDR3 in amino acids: CASSQEVNGQGAEKLFF. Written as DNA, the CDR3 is TGCGCCAGCAGCCAAGAGGTGAACGGGCAGGGGGCTGAAAAACTGTTTTTT.